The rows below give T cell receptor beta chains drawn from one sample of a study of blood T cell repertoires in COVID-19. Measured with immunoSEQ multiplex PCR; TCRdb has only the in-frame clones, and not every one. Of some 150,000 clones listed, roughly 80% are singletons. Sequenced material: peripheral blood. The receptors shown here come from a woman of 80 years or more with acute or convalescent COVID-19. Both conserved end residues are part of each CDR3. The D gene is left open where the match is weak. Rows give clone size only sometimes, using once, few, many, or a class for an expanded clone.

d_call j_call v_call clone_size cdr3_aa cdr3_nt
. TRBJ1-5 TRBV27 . CASSMGLSNQPQHF TGTGCCAGCAGTATGGGGCTGAGCAATCAGCCCCAGCATTTT
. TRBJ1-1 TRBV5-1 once CASSLRSGYRAFF TGCGCCAGCAGCTTGCGATCAGGTTATCGAGCTTTCTTT
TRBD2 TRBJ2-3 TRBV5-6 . CASSLGSSGGDTQYF TGTGCCAGCAGCTTGGGGTCTAGCGGAGGAGATACGCAGTATTTT
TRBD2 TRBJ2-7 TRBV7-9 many CASSSKPRLAPFHEQYF TGTGCCAGCAGCTCGAAGCCGCGACTAGCGCCCTTCCACGAGCAGTACTTC
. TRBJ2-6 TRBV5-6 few CASSIGPRVLTF TGTGCCAGCAGCATTGGTCCGCGGGTCCTGACTTTC
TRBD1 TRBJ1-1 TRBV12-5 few CASGLVTYRGENTEAFF TGTGCTAGTGGTTTGGTCACCTACAGGGGAGAGAACACTGAAGCTTTCTTT
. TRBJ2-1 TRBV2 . CASRREITSYNEQFF TGTGCCAGCAGGCGAGAAATAACTAGCTACAATGAGCAGTTCTTC
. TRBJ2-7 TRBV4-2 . CASSPGDLRDEQYF TGTGCCAGCAGCCCAGGGGATTTGCGAGACGAGCAGTACTTC
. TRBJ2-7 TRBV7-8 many CASSPARRVGNEQYF TGTGCCAGCAGTCCGGCAAGGCGGGTTGGGAACGAGCAGTACTTC
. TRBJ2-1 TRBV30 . CAWSQNNEQFF TGTGCCTGGAGCCAGAACAATGAGCAGTTCTTC
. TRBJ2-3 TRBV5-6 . CASRVSQLYTDTQYF TGTGCCAGCCGAGTGAGTCAACTATACACAGATACGCAGTATTTT
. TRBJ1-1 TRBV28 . CASSKTGNTEAFF TGTGCCAGCAGCAAGACAGGGAACACTGAAGCTTTCTTT
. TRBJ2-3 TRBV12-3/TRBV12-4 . CASSLGTGVLYF TGTGCCAGCAGTCTAGGGACTGGTGTTTTGTATTTT
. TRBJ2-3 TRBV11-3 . CASSKEGDDTDTQYF TGTGCCAGCAGTAAAGAAGGAGACGACACAGATACGCAGTATTTT
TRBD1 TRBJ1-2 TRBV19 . CASSPGQGGYGYTF TGTGCCAGTAGTCCCGGACAGGGTGGGTATGGCTACACCTTC
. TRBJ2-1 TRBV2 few CASSTGPTGEQFF TGTGCCAGCAGTACGGGACCGACAGGAGAGCAGTTCTTC
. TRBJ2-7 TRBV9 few CASSVESSGQGEQYF TGTGCCAGCAGCGTAGAATCATCCGGGCAGGGCGAGCAGTACTTC
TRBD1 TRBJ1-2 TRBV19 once CASSIGQGIYGYTF TGTGCCAGTAGTATAGGACAGGGGATCTATGGCTACACCTTC
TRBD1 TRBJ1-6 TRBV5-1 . CASREQTGINSPLHF TGCGCCAGCAGGGAGCAGACAGGGATAAATTCACCCCTCCACTTT
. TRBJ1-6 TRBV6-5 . CASRRDLSREAPLHF TGTGCCAGCAGGCGGGACCTCTCTCGAGAGGCACCCCTCCACTTT
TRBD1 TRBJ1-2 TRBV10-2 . CATNGRTGPTNYGYTF TGCGCCACTAACGGCCGGACAGGCCCGACTAACTATGGCTACACCTTC
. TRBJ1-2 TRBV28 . CASSFLLRRRGGYTF TGTGCCAGCAGTTTTCTACTCAGGAGGCGAGGAGGCTACACCTTC
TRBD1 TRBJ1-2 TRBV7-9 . CASSLVQGDYGYTF TGTGCCAGCAGCTTAGTGCAGGGGGACTATGGCTACACCTTC
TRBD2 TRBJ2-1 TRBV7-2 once CASSLAAGVGNEQFF TGTGCCAGCAGCTTAGCTGCGGGAGTGGGTAATGAGCAGTTCTTC
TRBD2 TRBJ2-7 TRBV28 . CASSLFRGSTYEQYF TGTGCCAGCAGTTTATTTCGCGGGAGCACCTACGAGCAGTACTTC
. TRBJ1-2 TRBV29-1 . CSVGGWGDGYTF TGCAGCGTTGGAGGTTGGGGAGATGGCTACACCTTC
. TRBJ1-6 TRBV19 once CASSSGGLNSPLHF TGTGCCAGTAGTTCGGGGGGCTTGAATTCACCCCTCCACTTT